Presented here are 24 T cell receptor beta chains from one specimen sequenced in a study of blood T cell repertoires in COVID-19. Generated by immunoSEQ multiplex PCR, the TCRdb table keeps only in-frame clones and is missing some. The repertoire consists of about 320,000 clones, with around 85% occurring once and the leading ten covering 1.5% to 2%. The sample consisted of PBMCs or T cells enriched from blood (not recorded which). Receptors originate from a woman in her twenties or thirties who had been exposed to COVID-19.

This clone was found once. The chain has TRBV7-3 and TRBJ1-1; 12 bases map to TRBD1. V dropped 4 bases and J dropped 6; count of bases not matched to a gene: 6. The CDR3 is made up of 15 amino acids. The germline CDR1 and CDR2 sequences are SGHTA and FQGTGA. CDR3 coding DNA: TGTGCCAGCAGCTACCCGGGACAGGGGGCCGCTGAAGCTTTCTTT. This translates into CASSYPGQGAAEAFF. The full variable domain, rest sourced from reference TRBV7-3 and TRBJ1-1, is GAGVSQTPSNKVTEKGKYVELRCDPISGHTALYWYRQSLGQGPEFLIYFQGTGAADDSGLPNDRFFAVRPEGSVSTLKIQRTERGDSAVYLCASSYPGQGAAEAFFGQGTRLTVV.

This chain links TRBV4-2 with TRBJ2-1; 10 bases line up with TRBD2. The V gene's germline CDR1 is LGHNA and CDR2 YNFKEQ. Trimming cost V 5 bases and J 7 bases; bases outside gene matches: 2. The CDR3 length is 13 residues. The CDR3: CASSLGLANEQFF. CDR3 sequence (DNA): TGTGCCAGCAGCTTGGGACTAGCGAATGAGCAGTTCTTC.

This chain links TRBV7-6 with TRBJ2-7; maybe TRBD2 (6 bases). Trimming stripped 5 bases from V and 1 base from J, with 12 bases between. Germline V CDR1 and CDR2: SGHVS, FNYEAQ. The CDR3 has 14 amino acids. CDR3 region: CASSPERASYEQYF. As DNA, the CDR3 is TGTGCCAGCAGCCCGGAGCGGGCTTCCTACGAGCAGTACTTC. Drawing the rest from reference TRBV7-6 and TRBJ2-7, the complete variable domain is GAGVSQSPRYKVTKRGQDVALRCDPISGHVSLYWYRQALGQGPEFLTYFNYEAQQDKSGLPNDRFSAERPEGSISTLTIQRTEQRDSAMYRCASSPERASYEQYFGPGTRLTVT.

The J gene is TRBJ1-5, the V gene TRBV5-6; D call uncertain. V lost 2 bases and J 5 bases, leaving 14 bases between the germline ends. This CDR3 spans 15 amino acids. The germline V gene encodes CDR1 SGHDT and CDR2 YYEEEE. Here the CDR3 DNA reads TGTGCCAGCAGCTTTAGGTCTTTTGGGCATCAGCCCCAGCATTTT. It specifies CASSFRSFGHQPQHF.

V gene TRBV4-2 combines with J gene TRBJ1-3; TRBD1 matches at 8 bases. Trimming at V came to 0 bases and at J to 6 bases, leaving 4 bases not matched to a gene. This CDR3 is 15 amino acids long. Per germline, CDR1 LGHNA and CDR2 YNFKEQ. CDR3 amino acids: CASSQDRQGLNTIYF. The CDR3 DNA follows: TGTGCCAGCAGCCAAGATAGACAGGGGTTAAACACCATATATTTT.

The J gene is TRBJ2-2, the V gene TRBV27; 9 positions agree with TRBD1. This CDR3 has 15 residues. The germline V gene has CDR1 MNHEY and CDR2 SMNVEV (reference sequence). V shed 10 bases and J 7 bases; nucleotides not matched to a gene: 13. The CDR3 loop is CATNNGDRASGELFF. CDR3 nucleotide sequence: TGTGCCACTAATAACGGGGACAGGGCGAGCGGGGAGCTGTTTTTT.

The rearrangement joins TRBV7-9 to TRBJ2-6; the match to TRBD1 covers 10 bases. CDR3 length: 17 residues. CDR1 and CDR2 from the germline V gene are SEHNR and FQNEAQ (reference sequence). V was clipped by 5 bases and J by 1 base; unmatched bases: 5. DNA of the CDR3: TGTGCCAGCAGCGGGGACAGGGGCTTATCTGGGGCCAACGTCCTGACTTTC. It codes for CASSGDRGLSGANVLTF.

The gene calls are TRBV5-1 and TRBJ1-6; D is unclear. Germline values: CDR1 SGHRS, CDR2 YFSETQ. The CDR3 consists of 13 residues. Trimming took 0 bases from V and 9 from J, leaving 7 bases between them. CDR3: CASSLAFGSPLHF. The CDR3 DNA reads TGCGCCAGCAGCTTGGCTTTCGGTTCACCCCTCCACTTT.

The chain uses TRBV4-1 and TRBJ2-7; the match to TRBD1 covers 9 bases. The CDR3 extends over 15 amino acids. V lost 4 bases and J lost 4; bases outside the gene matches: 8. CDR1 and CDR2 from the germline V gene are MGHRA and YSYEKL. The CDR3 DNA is TGCGCCAGCAGCCGCCCGGGACAGGGAATATACGAGCAGTACTTC. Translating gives CASSRPGQGIYEQYF.

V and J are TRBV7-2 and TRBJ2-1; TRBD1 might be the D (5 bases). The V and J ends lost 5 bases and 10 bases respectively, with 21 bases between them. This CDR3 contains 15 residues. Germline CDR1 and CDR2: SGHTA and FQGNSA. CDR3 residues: CASSPARVGVKEQFF. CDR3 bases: TGTGCCAGCAGCCCAGCCCGGGTAGGGGTGAAGGAGCAGTTCTTC.

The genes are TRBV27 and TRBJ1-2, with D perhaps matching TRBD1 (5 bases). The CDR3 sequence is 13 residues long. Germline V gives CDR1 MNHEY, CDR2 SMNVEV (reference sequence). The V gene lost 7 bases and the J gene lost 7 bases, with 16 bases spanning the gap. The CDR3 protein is CASTGGAALGYTF. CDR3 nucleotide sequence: TGTGCCAGCACCGGCGGGGCAGCTCTTGGCTACACCTTC.

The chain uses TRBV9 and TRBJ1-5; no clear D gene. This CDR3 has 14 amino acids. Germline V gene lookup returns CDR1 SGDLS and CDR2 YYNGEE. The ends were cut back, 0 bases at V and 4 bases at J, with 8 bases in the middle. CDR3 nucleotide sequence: TGTGCCAGCAGCGTAGGGGCTTCAAATCAGCCCCAGCATTTT. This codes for CASSVGASNQPQHF.

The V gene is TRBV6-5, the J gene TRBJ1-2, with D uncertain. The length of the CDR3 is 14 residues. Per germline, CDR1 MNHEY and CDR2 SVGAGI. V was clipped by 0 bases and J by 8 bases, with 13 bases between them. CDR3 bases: TGTGCCAGCAGTTACTCAGCGAGACGTATGGGCTACACCTTC. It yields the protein CASSYSARRMGYTF.

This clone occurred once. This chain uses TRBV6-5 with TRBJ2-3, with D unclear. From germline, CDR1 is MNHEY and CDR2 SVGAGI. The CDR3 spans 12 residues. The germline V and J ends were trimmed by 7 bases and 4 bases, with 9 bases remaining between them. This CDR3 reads CASKSSADTQYF. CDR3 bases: TGTGCCAGCAAATCGAGTGCAGATACGCAGTATTTT.

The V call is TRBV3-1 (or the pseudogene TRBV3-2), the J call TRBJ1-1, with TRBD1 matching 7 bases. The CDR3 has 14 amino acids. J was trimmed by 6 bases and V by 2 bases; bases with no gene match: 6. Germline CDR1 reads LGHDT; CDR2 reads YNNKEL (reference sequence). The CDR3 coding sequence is TGTGCCAGCAGCCAACTAGACAGGGCGGCTGAAGCTTTCTTT. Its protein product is CASSQLDRAAEAFF.

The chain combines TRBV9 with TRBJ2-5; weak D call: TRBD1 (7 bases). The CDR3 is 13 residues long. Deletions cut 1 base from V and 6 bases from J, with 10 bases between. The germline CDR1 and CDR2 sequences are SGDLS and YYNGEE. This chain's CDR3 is CASSVPGGKTQYF. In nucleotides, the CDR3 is TGTGCCAGCAGCGTACCAGGGGGGAAGACCCAGTACTTC. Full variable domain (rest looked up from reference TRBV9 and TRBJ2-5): DSGVTQTPKHLITATGQRVTLRCSPRSGDLSVYWYQQSLDQGLQFLIQYYNGEERAKGNILERFSAQQFPDLHSELNLSSLELGDSALYFCASSVPGGKTQYFGPGTRLLVL.

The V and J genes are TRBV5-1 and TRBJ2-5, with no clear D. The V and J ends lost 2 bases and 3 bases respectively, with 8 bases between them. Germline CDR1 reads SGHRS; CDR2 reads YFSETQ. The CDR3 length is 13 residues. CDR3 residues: CASSFSVKETQYF. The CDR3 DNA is TGCGCCAGCAGCTTTTCGGTAAAAGAGACCCAGTACTTC.

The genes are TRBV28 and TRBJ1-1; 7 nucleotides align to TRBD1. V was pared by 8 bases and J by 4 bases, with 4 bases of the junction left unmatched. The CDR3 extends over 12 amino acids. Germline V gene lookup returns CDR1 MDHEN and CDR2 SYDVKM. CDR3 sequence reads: CASRQGRTEAFF. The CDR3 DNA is TGTGCCAGCCGACAGGGACGCACTGAAGCTTTCTTT.

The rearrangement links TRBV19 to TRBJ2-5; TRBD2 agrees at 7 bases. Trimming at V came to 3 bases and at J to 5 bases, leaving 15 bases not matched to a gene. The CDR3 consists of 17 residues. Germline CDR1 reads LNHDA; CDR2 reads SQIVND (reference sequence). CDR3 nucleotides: TGTGCCAGTAGTATTAAGACGGGGGGACTCCTACAGGAGACCCAGTACTTC. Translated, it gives CASSIKTGGLLQETQYF.

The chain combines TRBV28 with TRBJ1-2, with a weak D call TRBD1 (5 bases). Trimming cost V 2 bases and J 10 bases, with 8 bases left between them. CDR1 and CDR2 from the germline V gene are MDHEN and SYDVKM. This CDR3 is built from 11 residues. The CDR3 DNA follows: TGTGCCAGCAGTTTAAGGGGTTACTACACCTTC. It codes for CASSLRGYYTF.

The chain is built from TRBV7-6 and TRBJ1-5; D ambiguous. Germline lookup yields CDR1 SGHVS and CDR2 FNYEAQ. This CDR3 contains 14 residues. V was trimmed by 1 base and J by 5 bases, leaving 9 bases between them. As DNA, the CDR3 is TGTGCCAGCAGCTTAGGACTGCAAGATCAGCCCCAGCATTTT. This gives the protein CASSLGLQDQPQHF.

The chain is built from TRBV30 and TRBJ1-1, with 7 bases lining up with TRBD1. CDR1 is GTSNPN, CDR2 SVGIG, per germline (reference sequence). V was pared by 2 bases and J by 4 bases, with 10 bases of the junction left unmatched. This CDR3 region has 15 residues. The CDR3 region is CAWSRRQGGGTEAFF. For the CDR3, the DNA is TGTGCCTGGAGTAGAAGACAGGGCGGCGGCACTGAAGCTTTCTTT.

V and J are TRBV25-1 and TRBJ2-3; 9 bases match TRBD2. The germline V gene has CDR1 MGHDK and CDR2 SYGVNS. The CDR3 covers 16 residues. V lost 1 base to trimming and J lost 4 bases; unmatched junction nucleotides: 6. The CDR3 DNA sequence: TGTGCCAGCAGTGAATCGGCTAGCGGGGTATCAGATACGCAGTATTTT. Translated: CASSESASGVSDTQYF.

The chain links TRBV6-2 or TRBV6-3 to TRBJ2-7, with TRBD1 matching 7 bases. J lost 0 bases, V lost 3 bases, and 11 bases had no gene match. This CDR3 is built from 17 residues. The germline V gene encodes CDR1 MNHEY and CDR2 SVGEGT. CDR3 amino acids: CASSYNRARQGSYEQYF. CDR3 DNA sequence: TGTGCCAGCAGTTATAACAGGGCAAGACAGGGCTCCTACGAGCAGTACTTC.